This T cell receptor (beta chain) was recovered during a study of control samples from healthy donors and cancer patients. The germline gives CDR1 MNHNY, CDR2 SVGAGI (reference sequence). Trimming left V 2 bases short and J 3 bases short, with 14 bases between. This CDR3 is built from 16 residues. TCRdb's table, derived via immunoSEQ multiplex PCR, lists solely in-frame clones and lacks some. The table shows under 200,000 clones, with around nine tenths occurring only once. Sequencing was done on a sample of blood. The source is a woman aged 25-40 years in good health. This chain joins TRBV6-6 and TRBJ1-5; D unclear. CDR3 coding DNA: TGTGCCAGCAGTTACCGGCAGGCCAGCTTCAATCAGCCCCAGCATTTT. This codes for CASSYRQASFNQPQHF.